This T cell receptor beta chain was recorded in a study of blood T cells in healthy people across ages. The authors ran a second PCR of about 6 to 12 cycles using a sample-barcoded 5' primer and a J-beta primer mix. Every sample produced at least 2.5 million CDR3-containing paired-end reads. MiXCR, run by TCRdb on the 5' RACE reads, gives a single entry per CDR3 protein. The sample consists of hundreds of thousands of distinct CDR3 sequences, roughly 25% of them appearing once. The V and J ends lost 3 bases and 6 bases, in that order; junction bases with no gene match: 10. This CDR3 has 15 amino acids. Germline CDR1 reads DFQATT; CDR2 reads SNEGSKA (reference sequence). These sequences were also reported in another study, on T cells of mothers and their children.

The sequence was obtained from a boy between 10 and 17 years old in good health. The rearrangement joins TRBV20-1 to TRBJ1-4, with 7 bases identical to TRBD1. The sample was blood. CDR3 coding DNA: TGCAGTGCTAGGGGGTATGGGACAGAGGATGAAAAACTGTTTTTT. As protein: CSARGYGTEDEKLFF.